This paragraph reports one T cell receptor (beta chain). This sample is drawn from a study of CD8 T cells in Susac syndrome. RNA was extracted with the RNeasy kit, and a quantity of roughly 0.5 to 1 ug was reverse transcribed using random hexamers. TCRdb independently ran MiXCR on the immunoSEQ multiplex PCR reads; one entry per CDR3 protein. The table has 200,000 or so distinct CDR3 sequences, more than 85% seen once. In germline, CDR1 is LGHDT, CDR2 YNNKEL (reference sequence). This CDR3 comprises 12 residues. The V and J ends lost 4 bases and 8 bases respectively, with 9 bases between them. The sequencing sample was made of CD8+ T cells from PBMCs. The receptor comes from a human donor with multiple sclerosis. The chain has TRBV3-1 and TRBJ2-1; D gene ambiguous. CDR3 DNA: TGTGCCAGCAGCCTTATAACGGATGAGCAGTTCTTC. Residues: CASSLITDEQFF.